This TCR beta chain came from a study of T cell clones after liver transplantation. Looking at the study overall: Standard immunosuppression, with no induction, continued until 12-24 months after transplant.

The method was immunoSEQ multiplex PCR; TCRdb's version includes in-frame clones alone and lacks a portion of them. The table records around 13,000 clones, nearly 75% of them present only once. Study-level points and caveats: Circulating graft-donor-reactive CD4 TCRbeta sequences fell significantly post-transplant in 5 of 8 subjects.

The CDR3 is made up of 15 amino acids. Trimming left V 5 bases short and J 1 base short, with 13 bases between. Per the germline V gene, CDR1 is MGHDK and CDR2 is SYGVNS. As for this clone: What it binds is not known.

Sorting of unstimulated PBMCs yielded separate CD3+CD4+ and CD3+CD8+ fractions. The J gene is TRBJ2-3, the V gene TRBV25-1; the D gene could be TRBD1 or TRBD2 (5 bases each). The receptor was derived from a human patient who received a liver transplant. Some T cells here may be from the graft donor. The input for sequencing was CD8+ T cells from blood, taken at the 22-month timepoint. The CDR3 region is CASSPGGRGTDTQYF. The DNA for the CDR3 is TGTGCCAGCAGTCCTGGGGGTAGAGGCACAGATACGCAGTATTTT.